A single sample is the source of the 2 T cell receptor beta chains below, sequenced in a study of blood T cell repertoires in COVID-19. Produced via immunoSEQ multiplex PCR; TCRdb's table is partial and in-frame only. This table holds 100,000 to 150,000 clones, 90% found once. Sequences were obtained from peripheral blood. The receptors derive from a man aged 45-60 years with active COVID-19.

The chain recombines TRBV6-5 with TRBJ2-1; 8 nucleotides line up with TRBD1. CDR1 is MNHEY and CDR2 is SVGAGI in the germline V gene. The junction had 4 bases not matched to a gene; V was cut back by 6 bases and J by 0 bases. This CDR3 comprises 15 residues. The CDR3 coding sequence is TGTGCCAGCAGACCAGGACAGGGCTCCTACAATGAGCAGTTCTTC. Translated: CASRPGQGSYNEQFF.

The chain couples TRBV2 to TRBJ2-3; 10 bases fit TRBD1. The V gene end was trimmed by 5 bases and the J gene end by 1 base; junction bases not matched to a gene: 9. The CDR3 is 17 amino acids. Per the germline V gene, CDR1 is SNHLY and CDR2 is FYNNEI. Here the CDR3 DNA reads TGTGCCAGCAGTCGGGACAGGGGTACCCCGGGCACAGATACGCAGTATTTT. As protein: CASSRDRGTPGTDTQYF.